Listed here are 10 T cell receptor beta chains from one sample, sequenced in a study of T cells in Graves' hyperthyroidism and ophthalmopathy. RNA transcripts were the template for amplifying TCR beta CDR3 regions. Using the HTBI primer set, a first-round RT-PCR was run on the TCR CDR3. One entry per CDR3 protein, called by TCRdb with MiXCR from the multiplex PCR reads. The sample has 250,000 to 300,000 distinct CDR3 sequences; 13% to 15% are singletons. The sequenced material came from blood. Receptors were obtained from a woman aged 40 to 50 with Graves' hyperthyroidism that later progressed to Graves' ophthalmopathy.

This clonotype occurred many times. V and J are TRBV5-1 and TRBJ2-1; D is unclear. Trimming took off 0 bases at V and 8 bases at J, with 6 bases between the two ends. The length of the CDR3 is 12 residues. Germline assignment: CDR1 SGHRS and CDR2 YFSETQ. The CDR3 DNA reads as TGCGCCAGCAGCTTGGGTGTGCATGAGCAGTTCTTC. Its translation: CASSLGVHEQFF.

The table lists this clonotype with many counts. The CDR3 here is CATSRVFGLAGPYEQYF. The DNA for the CDR3 is TGTGCCACCAGCAGAGTGTTTGGGCTAGCGGGACCCTACGAGCAGTACTTC. This sequence joins TRBV15 and TRBJ2-7, with 9 bases aligning to TRBD2. From germline, CDR1 is LNHNV and CDR2 YYDKDF (reference sequence). Losses at the gene ends were 1 base for V and 2 bases for J; bases not matched to a gene: 9. The CDR3 extends over 17 amino acids.

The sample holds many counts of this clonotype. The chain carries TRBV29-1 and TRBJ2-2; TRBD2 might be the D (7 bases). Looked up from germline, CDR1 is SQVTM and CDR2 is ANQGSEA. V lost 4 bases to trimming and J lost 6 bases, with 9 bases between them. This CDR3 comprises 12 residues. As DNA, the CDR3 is TGCAGCGTTGGCGGGGGCTCCGGGGAGCTGTTTTTT. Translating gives CSVGGGSGELFF.

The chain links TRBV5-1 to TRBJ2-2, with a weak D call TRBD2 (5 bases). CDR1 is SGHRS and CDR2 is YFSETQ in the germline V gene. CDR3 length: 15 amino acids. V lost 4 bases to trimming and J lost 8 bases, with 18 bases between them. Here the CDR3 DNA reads TGCGCCAGCAGCGACTCCGGGAATCCCGAGGGGGAGCTGTTTTTT. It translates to CASSDSGNPEGELFF.

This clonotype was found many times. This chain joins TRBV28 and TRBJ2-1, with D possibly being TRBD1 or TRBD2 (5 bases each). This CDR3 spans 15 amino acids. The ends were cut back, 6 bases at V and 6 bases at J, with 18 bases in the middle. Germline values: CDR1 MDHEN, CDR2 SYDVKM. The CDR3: CASRPNLRDLNEQFF. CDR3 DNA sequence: TGTGCCAGCAGACCAAACCTCCGGGACCTCAATGAGCAGTTCTTC.

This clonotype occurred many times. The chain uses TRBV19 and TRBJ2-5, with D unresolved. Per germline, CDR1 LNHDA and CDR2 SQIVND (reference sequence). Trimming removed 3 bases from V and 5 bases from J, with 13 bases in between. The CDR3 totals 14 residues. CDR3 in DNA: TGTGCCAGTAGTATTCCCAGGCCATGGGAGACCCAGTACTTC. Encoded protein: CASSIPRPWETQYF.

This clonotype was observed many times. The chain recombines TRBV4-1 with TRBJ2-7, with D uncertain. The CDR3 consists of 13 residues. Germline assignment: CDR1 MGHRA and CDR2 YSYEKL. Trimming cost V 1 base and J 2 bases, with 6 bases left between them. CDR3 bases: TGCGCCAGCAGCCAAGGGTCCCCCTACGAGCAGTACTTC. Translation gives CASSQGSPYEQYF.

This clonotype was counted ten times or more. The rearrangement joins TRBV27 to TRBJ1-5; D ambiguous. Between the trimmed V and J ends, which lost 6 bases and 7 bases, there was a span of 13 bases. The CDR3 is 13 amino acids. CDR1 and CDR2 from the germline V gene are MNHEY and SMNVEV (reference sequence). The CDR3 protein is CASSGLPGQPQHF. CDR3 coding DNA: TGTGCCAGCAGCGGACTGCCCGGACAGCCCCAGCATTTT.

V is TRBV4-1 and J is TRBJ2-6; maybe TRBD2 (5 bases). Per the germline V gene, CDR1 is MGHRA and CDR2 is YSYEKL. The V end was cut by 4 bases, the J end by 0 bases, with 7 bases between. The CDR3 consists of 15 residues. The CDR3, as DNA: TGCGCCAGCAGCCCGGGGATCTCTGGGGCCAACGTCCTGACTTTC. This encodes CASSPGISGANVLTF.

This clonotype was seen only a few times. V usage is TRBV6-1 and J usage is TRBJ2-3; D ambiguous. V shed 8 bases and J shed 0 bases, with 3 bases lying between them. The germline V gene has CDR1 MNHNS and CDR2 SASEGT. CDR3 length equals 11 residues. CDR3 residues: CASGSTDTQYF. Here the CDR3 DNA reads TGTGCCAGCGGGAGCACAGATACGCAGTATTTT.